Listed here are 2 T cell receptor beta chains from one sample, sequenced in a study of blood T cell repertoires in COVID-19. Sequencing used immunoSEQ multiplex PCR; TCRdb keeps in-frame clones, though not all of them. Of 300,000 to 400,000 clones in the sample, less than 85% are singletons; the top ten hold under 2%. The specimen was PBMCs or T cells enriched from blood (not recorded which). The receptors come from a woman between 25 and 40 years old who had been exposed to COVID-19.

V is TRBV5-6 and J is TRBJ1-1, with D unresolved. CDR1 and CDR2 (germline): SGHDT, YYEEEE. V dropped 4 bases and J dropped 7 bases, with 8 bases sitting between them. CDR3 length: 11 amino acids. CDR3: CASSIYSEAFF. CDR3 DNA: TGTGCCAGCAGCATTTACAGTGAAGCTTTCTTT. Combining the CDR3 with reference TRBV5-6 and TRBJ1-1 gives the whole variable domain DAGVTQSPTHLIKTRGQQVTLRCSPKSGHDTVSWYQQALGQGPQFIFQYYEEEERQRGNFPDRFSGHQFPNYSSELNVNALLLGDSALYLCASSIYSEAFFGQGTRLTVV.

This clone was seen once. This chain links TRBV7-2 with TRBJ1-5; 8 bases are shared with TRBD1. The germline V gene encodes CDR1 SGHTA and CDR2 FQGNSA. This CDR3 spans 15 amino acids. Losses at the gene ends were 5 bases for V and 6 bases for J; bases not matched to a gene: 9. As DNA, the CDR3 is TGTGCCAGCAGCATTATACAGGGGGGGGGTCAGCCCCAGCATTTT. It is translated as CASSIIQGGGQPQHF.